This TCR beta chain was profiled in a study of human T cells and chemical hapten exposure. Described time point: patch test 3, about 24 weeks after DPC sensitization. As for treatment: therapeutic diphenylcyclopropenone sensitization with weekly scalp DPC. The germline V gene has CDR1 SQVTM and CDR2 ANQGSEA. The CDR3 extends over 15 amino acids. The ends were cut back, 3 bases at V and 4 bases at J, with 16 bases in the middle. TCRdb analysed the RACE reads with MiXCR anew, one entry per CDR3 protein. The table has some 170,000 distinct CDR3 sequences, around 30% seen once. This sample comprised whole blood, obtained in connection with sensitization to the hapten diphenylcyclopropenone (DPC). The V gene is TRBV29-1, the J gene TRBJ1-3, with D possibly matching TRBD1 (6 bases). The sequence was obtained from a woman aged 18-29 years with alopecia areata. Some clones in this sample may be carry-over from other donors' samples. The CDR3 sequence: CSVDGGRRGGNTIYF. Here the CDR3 DNA reads TGCAGCGTTGATGGTGGTCGCAGGGGAGGAAACACCATATATTTT.